A selection of T cell receptor beta chains follows, all from one sample in a study of cytomegalovirus exposure and HLA in healthy donors. Some clones are missing from TCRdb's copy, which holds only in-frame ones; the method was immunoSEQ multiplex PCR. The sample gives around 94,000 clones, roughly 78% of which show up once; about 4.5% is in the top ten. Sequencing was done on a sample of PBMCs. The receptor source for this set is a male donor in good health and CMV-seropositive. CDR3s include the opening cysteine and the closing phenylalanine or tryptophan. A D gene is named only where the DNA matches it firmly. Clone size is given for some rows only: seen once, a few or many times, or a class if the clone is expanded.

J: TRBJ2-7
D: TRBD2
V: TRBV5-5
size: NA
DNA: TGTGCCAGCAGCTTGGCCCACGGGAGGGCCTACGAGCAGTACTTC
CDR3: CASSLAHGRAYEQYF

J: TRBJ1-1
D: NA
V: TRBV11-1
size: once
DNA: TGTGCCACCGGAATACAGGGCCTGATGAACACTGAAGCTTTCTTT
CDR3: CATGIQGLMNTEAFF

J: TRBJ2-1
D: TRBD2
V: TRBV2
size: NA
DNA: TGTGCCAGCAGCTCCGGGACTAGCGGGCCGACCTACAATGAGCAGTTCTTC
CDR3: CASSSGTSGPTYNEQFF

J: TRBJ2-1
D: TRBD2
V: TRBV2
size: NA
DNA: TGTGCCAGCACCGCAGTTCTAGCGGGGGGGCCGCACGAGCAGTTCTTC
CDR3: CASTAVLAGGPHEQFF

J: TRBJ2-2
D: NA
V: TRBV5-6
size: NA
DNA: TGTGCCAGCAGCTTCCCGGGACAAAACACCGGGGAGCTGTTTTTT
CDR3: CASSFPGQNTGELFF

J: TRBJ2-5
D: NA
V: TRBV6-1
size: NA
DNA: TGTGCCAGCAGTTCAGAGGCAGGGAGGCAAGAGACCCAGTACTTC
CDR3: CASSSEAGRQETQYF

J: TRBJ2-7
D: NA
V: TRBV27
size: NA
DNA: TGTGCCAGCAGTAGAAACGGGGGCGAGCAGTACTTC
CDR3: CASSRNGGEQYF

J: TRBJ2-7
D: TRBD1
V: TRBV5-4
size: NA
DNA: TGTGCCAGCAGCCTCCTGTTCAGAACAGGGGGTAGCGAGCAGTACTTC
CDR3: CASSLLFRTGGSEQYF

J: TRBJ1-1
D: NA
V: TRBV11-2
size: NA
DNA: TGTGCCAGCAGCTTAGGGACCGCGGGCACTGAAGCTTTCTTT
CDR3: CASSLGTAGTEAFF

J: TRBJ2-7
D: TRBD1
V: TRBV7-9
size: NA
DNA: TGTGCCAGCAGCCGCCGGGACAGGGCCTACGAGCAGTACTTC
CDR3: CASSRRDRAYEQYF

J: TRBJ1-5
D: NA
V: TRBV5-1
size: NA
DNA: TGCGCCAGCAGCTTCGACGGCGGTAGCAATCAGCCCCAGCATTTT
CDR3: CASSFDGGSNQPQHF

J: TRBJ2-5
D: NA
V: TRBV28
size: NA
DNA: TGTGCCAGCAGTTCACGCTCGGGGAGCCAAGAGACCCAGTACTTC
CDR3: CASSSRSGSQETQYF

J: TRBJ1-2
D: TRBD1
V: TRBV12-5
size: NA
DNA: TGTGCTAGTGGTATACAGGGGTTCTATGGCTACACCTTC
CDR3: CASGIQGFYGYTF

J: TRBJ1-6
D: TRBD1
V: TRBV2
size: once
DNA: TGTGCCAGCAGTGAACGGGACAGGGGCTACTTT
CDR3: CASSERDRGYF

J: TRBJ2-7
D: NA
V: TRBV7-2
size: NA
DNA: TGTGCCAGCAGCTTATGGGGGACTCCGACCTACGAGCAGTACTTC
CDR3: CASSLWGTPTYEQYF

J: TRBJ1-1
D: NA
V: TRBV7-9
size: NA
DNA: TGTTCCAGCAGCTTAGGGTCGGGTCCCTTTGAAGCTTTCTTT
CDR3: CSSSLGSGPFEAFF

J: TRBJ1-1
D: NA
V: TRBV11-2
size: NA
DNA: TGTGCCAGCAGCTTATGGGCGGGGGAGAACACTGAAGCTTTCTTT
CDR3: CASSLWAGENTEAFF

J: TRBJ2-7
D: TRBD1
V: TRBV9
size: NA
DNA: TGTGCCAGCAGCTTAGGGACAGGGTCCTCCTACGAGCAGTACTTC
CDR3: CASSLGTGSSYEQYF

J: TRBJ2-2
D: TRBD2
V: TRBV7-2
size: NA
DNA: TGTGCCAGCAGCTTAAGGACTAGCGGGAGAGCCGGGGAGCTGTTTTTT
CDR3: CASSLRTSGRAGELFF

J: TRBJ1-6
D: NA
V: TRBV6-5
size: NA
DNA: TGTGCCAGCAGTTACAGAAGGGGTGAGAATTCACCCCTCCACTTT
CDR3: CASSYRRGENSPLHF

J: TRBJ1-5
D: NA
V: TRBV7-3
size: NA
DNA: TGTGCCAGCAGCTCGGGACACAATCAGCCCCAGCATTTT
CDR3: CASSSGHNQPQHF

J: TRBJ1-1
D: NA
V: TRBV11-2
size: NA
DNA: TGTGCCAGCAGCTTAGGAAGCAGGTTGAACACTGAAGCTTTCTTT
CDR3: CASSLGSRLNTEAFF

J: TRBJ1-1
D: NA
V: TRBV30
size: NA
DNA: TGTGCCTGGAGTGTAGGCAGGGCCACCACTGAAGCTTTCTTT
CDR3: CAWSVGRATTEAFF

J: TRBJ1-2
D: TRBD1
V: TRBV27
size: few
DNA: TGTGCCAGCAGGGGAGGACAGGGGGGTAGGTATGGCTACACCTTC
CDR3: CASRGGQGGRYGYTF

J: TRBJ2-7
D: TRBD2
V: TRBV5-1
size: NA
DNA: TGCGCCAGCAGCAAGGGACTAGCGGGAGTAAACGCTCTCTCCTACGAGCAGTACTTC
CDR3: CASSKGLAGVNALSYEQYF

J: TRBJ2-1
D: TRBD2
V: TRBV4-2
size: NA
DNA: TGTGCCAGCAGCCCATACGGAGGGAGGGGCCCGGGGAATGAGCAGTTCTTC
CDR3: CASSPYGGRGPGNEQFF

J: TRBJ2-3
D: NA
V: TRBV11-2
size: NA
DNA: TGTGCCAGCAGCTCGTCCTATACGCAGTATTTT
CDR3: CASSSSYTQYF

J: TRBJ2-2
D: NA
V: TRBV9
size: NA
DNA: TGTGCCAGCAGCGCGCGTACTAGTTTTAACGGGGAGCTGTTTTTT
CDR3: CASSARTSFNGELFF

J: TRBJ2-7
D: TRBD1
V: TRBV27
size: NA
DNA: TGTGCCAGCAGTCTAACCGGGACAGCAAATTACGAGCAGTACTTC
CDR3: CASSLTGTANYEQYF

J: TRBJ2-7
D: TRBD2
V: TRBV19
size: NA
DNA: TGTGCCAGTAGTATAGGGGCTAGCGGGAGCCCCTACGAGCAGTACTTC
CDR3: CASSIGASGSPYEQYF

J: TRBJ2-7
D: TRBD1
V: TRBV28
size: NA
DNA: TGTGCCAGCAGTCCCCATCCGGGACAGGGCGAGAACGAGCAGTACTTC
CDR3: CASSPHPGQGENEQYF